This T cell receptor beta chain stems from a study of a mutant IDH1 vaccine in newly diagnosed glioma. The sample's time point: baseline, week 1 (first vaccination visit). Treatment: pre-vaccination baseline after standard-of-care therapy. Germline V gives CDR1 PRHDT, CDR2 FYEKMQ (reference sequence). The V gene lost 5 bases and the J gene lost 2 bases, with 12 bases spanning the gap. The CDR3 sequence is 15 residues long. Study-wide results and limits: Changes to the top peripheral T cell clonotypes appeared unrelated to pseudoprogression. Among patients, around 93% showed immune responses induced by the vaccine.

In the case of this clone: What it binds is not known.

TCRdb's copy holds only in-frame clones and misses some; the assay was immunoSEQ multiplex PCR. The sample yields about 33,000 clones, about 88% seen once. This receptor was taken from a woman in her thirties or forties with glioma. The sequencing here drew on PBMCs, taken from a glioma patient treated with radiotherapy, temozolomide or both. The chain carries TRBV13 and TRBJ2-2, with D possibly being TRBD1 (5 bases). The CDR3 DNA follows: TGTGCCAGCAGCGTACGCAGGGCCAACACCGGGGAGCTGTTTTTT. This translates into CASSVRRANTGELFF.